Following are 20 T cell receptor beta chains from one sample sequenced in a study of cytotoxic CD8 clonotypes in ibrutinib-treated CLL. Clones were sequenced by immunoSEQ multiplex PCR, and TCRdb holds only the in-frame ones, with some missing. The sample carries some 130,000 clones, about 76% recorded once. This sample comprised PBMCs, obtained after 24 months of ibrutinib treatment. These TCRs come from a human donor with chronic lymphocytic leukemia.

V is TRBV27 and J is TRBJ2-6; TRBD1 matches 10 bases. The trim removed 5 bases at V and 3 bases at J, leaving 7 bases unmatched. Germline loops: CDR1 MNHEY, CDR2 SMNVEV (reference sequence). The CDR3 spans 17 residues. This chain's CDR3 is CASSPRQGARGANVLTF. The CDR3 nucleotides read TGTGCCAGCAGTCCCCGACAGGGGGCACGTGGGGCCAACGTCCTGACTTTC.

This clone was recorded only once. This chain joins TRBV6-4 and TRBJ1-4; D remains ambiguous. V was shortened by 4 bases and J by 8 bases, with 11 bases between the two germline ends. In germline, CDR1 is MRHNA, CDR2 SNTAGT. The CDR3 covers 13 residues. The CDR3 protein is CASSADGGEKLFF. The DNA for the CDR3 is TGTGCCAGCAGTGCGGATGGAGGGGAAAAACTGTTTTTT.

A single count supports this clone. The chain combines TRBV4-2 with TRBJ2-5; 12 nucleotides align to TRBD2. CDR1 and CDR2 from the germline V gene are LGHNA and YNFKEQ. This CDR3 is 18 amino acids long. With V trimmed by 4 bases and J by 2 bases, 11 bases remained unmatched. CDR3 amino acids: CASSPKPWTSGKQETQYF. In DNA form, the CDR3 reads TGTGCCAGCAGCCCCAAACCCTGGACTAGCGGGAAGCAAGAGACCCAGTACTTC.

This sequence joins TRBV30 and TRBJ1-2; D call uncertain. Trimming removed 4 bases at V and 5 bases at J, with 11 bases between. Germline V gives CDR1 GTSNPN, CDR2 SVGIG (reference sequence). The CDR3 length is 12 residues. DNA for the CDR3: TGTGCCTGGAAGGACGGGTCTTATGGCTACACCTTC. It codes for CAWKDGSYGYTF.

The V gene is TRBV10-3, the J gene TRBJ2-2; D uncertain. Germline V CDR1 and CDR2: ENHRY, SYGVKD. The ends were cut back, 6 bases at V and 6 bases at J, with 14 bases in the middle. This CDR3 contains 14 residues. CDR3 in amino acids: CAISPALAAGELFF. CDR3 nucleotides: TGTGCCATCAGCCCGGCCCTGGCGGCCGGGGAGCTGTTTTTT.

This clone was detected a few times. The gene calls are TRBV9 and TRBJ2-5; 10 bases map to TRBD1. V shed 0 bases and J 2 bases; nucleotides not matched to a gene: 4. The CDR3 length is 16 residues. Looked up from germline, CDR1 is SGDLS and CDR2 is YYNGEE. The CDR3 DNA reads TGTGCCAGCAGCGTAGGGGACAGGGGTGGTCAAGAGACCCAGTACTTC. Amino acids: CASSVGDRGGQETQYF.

The chain joins TRBV11-1 to TRBJ2-1; the D gene could be TRBD1 or TRBD2 (5 bases each). The CDR3 consists of 15 residues. Germline values: CDR1 SGHAT, CDR2 FQDESV (reference sequence). Trimming took 2 bases from V and 6 from J, leaving 14 bases between them. CDR3 nucleotide sequence: TGTGCCAGCAGCTTAACGGGGCAGCCGGGCAATGAGCAGTTCTTC. Translating gives CASSLTGQPGNEQFF. The whole variable domain, filled in from reference TRBV11-1 and TRBJ2-1, reads EAEVAQSPRYKITEKSQAVAFWCDPISGHATLYWYRQILGQGPELLVQFQDESVVDDSQLPKDRFSAERLKGVDSTLKIQPAELGDSAMYLCASSLTGQPGNEQFFGPGTRLTVL.

The rearrangement uses TRBV5-4 and TRBJ2-5; D tentatively fits TRBD1 or TRBD2 (6 bases each). The J call may be mistaken, given a closer DNA end match to TRBJ2-7. The germline V gene has CDR1 SGHNT and CDR2 YYREEE (reference sequence). CDR3 size: 14 residues. The CDR3: CASSPGAAPGEQYF. CDR3 DNA: TGTGCCAGCAGCCCGGGGGCGGCCCCCGGCGAGCAGTACTTC.

V and J are TRBV30 and TRBJ1-2; 7 nucleotides align to TRBD1. V lost 5 bases and J lost 4; bases outside the gene matches: 4. CDR1 GTSNPN and CDR2 SVGIG come from the germline V gene (reference sequence). The CDR3 has 12 amino acids. The DNA for the CDR3 is TGTGCCTGGCAGGGGGGGGCCTATGGCTACACCTTC. As protein: CAWQGGAYGYTF.

V is TRBV2 and J is TRBJ1-5; a possible D gene is TRBD1 (5 bases). The V end lost 5 bases, the J end lost 5 bases, and 13 bases lay between the germline ends. CDR1 is SNHLY, CDR2 FYNNEI, per germline. This CDR3 region has 14 residues. The CDR3: CASSRTGTYQPQHF. The CDR3 DNA follows: TGTGCCAGCAGTCGGACCGGGACTTATCAGCCCCAGCATTTT.

The V gene is TRBV23-1, the J gene TRBJ2-7, with D unresolved. TRBV23-1 is placed among ORFs of uncertain function. V dropped 11 bases and J dropped 0 bases, with 2 bases sitting between them. CDR3 length: 9 residues. The CDR3: CARSYEQYF. CDR3 nucleotide sequence: TGCGCCCGCTCCTACGAGCAGTACTTC.

The V and J genes are TRBV7-2 and TRBJ2-5; 7 positions match TRBD2. This CDR3 region has 14 residues. Germline V gives CDR1 SGHTA, CDR2 FQGNSA. The V gene end was trimmed by 8 bases and the J gene end by 2 bases; junction bases not matched to a gene: 8. The CDR3 DNA reads TGTGCCAGCGGGAATAGCGGGTGGCAAGAGACCCAGTACTTC. This sequence encodes CASGNSGWQETQYF.

The J gene is TRBJ1-2, the V gene TRBV30; D may be TRBD1 (5 bases). The CDR3 spans 14 residues. Germline loops: CDR1 GTSNPN, CDR2 SVGIG (reference sequence). V was pared by 3 bases and J by 7 bases, with 18 bases between. The CDR3 nucleotides are TGTGCCTGGAGGAGGTGGCAAGGGGTGGGTGGCTACACCTTC. Translation gives CAWRRWQGVGGYTF.

The J gene is TRBJ2-7, the V gene TRBV5-1; no firm D call. Trimming removed 5 bases from V and 7 bases from J, with 19 bases in between. Germline CDR1 SGHRS, CDR2 YFSETQ. This CDR3 is built from 14 residues. The CDR3 here is CASRTIGAMVEQYF. The DNA of the CDR3 is TGCGCCAGCAGAACCATCGGTGCGATGGTAGAGCAGTACTTC.

The CDR3 DNA follows: TGTGCCAGCAGTTTGAGGGACCCAGGGGGGAGTGGGGTAGAGACCCAGTACTTC. This encodes CASSLRDPGGSGVETQYF. This chain joins TRBV27 and TRBJ2-5; tentatively, D is TRBD1 (7 bases). The germline V gene encodes CDR1 MNHEY and CDR2 SMNVEV (reference sequence). The CDR3 totals 18 residues. V was shortened by 3 bases and J by 4 bases, with 24 bases between the two germline ends.

The chain couples TRBV2 to TRBJ1-4, with 11 bases that match TRBD1. Per the germline V gene, CDR1 is SNHLY and CDR2 is FYNNEI. The CDR3 consists of 14 residues. The trim removed 8 bases at V and 5 bases at J, leaving 4 bases unmatched. CDR3 region: CASGTGGGNEKLFF. The CDR3 DNA is TGTGCCAGCGGGACAGGGGGGGGCAATGAAAAACTGTTTTTT.

This chain uses TRBV27 with TRBJ2-1; the D gene is possibly TRBD2 (6 bases). Deletions cut 4 bases from V and 7 bases from J, with 14 bases between. The CDR3 is made up of 14 amino acids. The germline gives CDR1 MNHEY, CDR2 SMNVEV (reference sequence). The CDR3 here is CASSSPGLRNEQFF. As DNA, the CDR3 is TGTGCCAGCAGTTCGCCGGGACTTCGAAATGAGCAGTTCTTC.

Points on this clone: The same CDR3 can be traced to other DNA sequences in this sample. The gene calls are TRBV19 and TRBJ2-2; no reliable D call. V lost 5 bases and J 8 bases, leaving 12 bases between the germline ends. CDR3 length: 13 amino acids. Germline CDR1 is LNHDA and CDR2 is SQIVND (reference sequence). This CDR3 is CASSPRVAGELFF. The DNA for the CDR3 is TGTGCCAGTAGTCCCAGAGTAGCAGGGGAGCTGTTTTTT.

The chain couples TRBV5-4 to TRBJ2-7, with D possibly being TRBD2 (6 bases). The V gene lost 0 bases and the J gene lost 4 bases, with 17 bases spanning the gap. Germline lookup yields CDR1 SGHNT and CDR2 YYREEE (reference sequence). This CDR3 contains 16 residues. The CDR3 region is CASSLGRDAHVYEQYF. The CDR3 nucleotides are TGTGCCAGCAGCTTGGGGCGGGACGCTCACGTTTACGAGCAGTACTTC. The variable domain in full, completed from reference TRBV5-4 and TRBJ2-7, reads ETGVTQSPTHLIKTRGQQVTLRCSSQSGHNTVSWYQQALGQGPQFIFQYYREEENGRGNFPPRFSGLQFPNYSSELNVNALELDDSALYLCASSLGRDAHVYEQYFGPGTRLTVT.

This chain joins TRBV18 and TRBJ2-5; D call uncertain. Germline CDR1 is KGHSH and CDR2 is LQKENI. The ends were cut back, 3 bases at V and 1 base at J, with 12 bases in the middle. The CDR3 has 15 residues. CDR3 residues: CASSPDPGGQETQYF. As DNA, the CDR3 is TGTGCCAGCTCACCGGACCCCGGCGGCCAAGAGACCCAGTACTTC. The full variable domain, in which reference TRBV18 and TRBJ2-5 provide the parts outside the CDR3, is NAGVMQNPRHLVRRRGQEARLRCSPMKGHSHVYWYRQLPEEGLKFMVYLQKENIIDESGMPKERFSAEFPKEGPSILRIQQVVRGDSAAYFCASSPDPGGQETQYFGPGTRLLVL.